This T cell receptor beta chain was captured by sequencing in a study of identical twins. This CDR3 spans 16 amino acids. The V gene's germline CDR1 is DFQATT and CDR2 SNEGSKA (reference sequence). Trimming removed 6 bases from V and 1 base from J, with 20 bases in between. With template switching, a universal primer site was added, and the cDNA carried unique molecular identifiers. TCRdb itself ran the 5' RACE reads through MiXCR, one entry per CDR3 protein. The sample has under 900,000 distinct CDR3 sequences; roughly an eighth are singletons. Healthy Caucasians provided all donations. This same sample was also taken into another study, of yellow fever vaccine responses in identical twins.

The receptor was derived from a woman between 18 and 30 years old in good health. Sequenced material: PBMCs. The rearrangement joins TRBV20-1 to TRBJ2-3, with D maybe TRBD2 (5 bases). CDR3 loop: CSALERGRQGTDTQYF. Here the CDR3 DNA reads TGCAGTGCCCTAGAGAGAGGGCGTCAGGGCACAGATACGCAGTATTTT.